The clone carrying this T cell receptor (beta chain) was counted a few times. No antigen is known for it. The sample comes from a study of post-analysis software for immune sequencing data. cDNA libraries for TCR beta contained unique molecular identifiers. The authors obtained 500,000 to 600,000 cDNA molecules from about 0.94 to 9.7 million T cells. TCRdb re-derived calls from the PCR reads in MiXCR, one entry per CDR3 protein. The table lists around 160,000 distinct CDR3 sequences, 36% of them singletons. Study findings and constraints: Relative to controls, patients had about five TRBV segments at higher frequency, with TRBV5-6, TRBV5-1 and TRBV20-1 among these.

CDR1 is SGHVS, CDR2 FQNEAQ, per germline. The CDR3 contains 18 residues. Trimming stripped 3 bases from V and 0 bases from J, with 19 bases between. The source material was blood, sampled after autologous hematopoietic stem cell transplantation. This chain joins TRBV7-8 and TRBJ2-3; D might be TRBD2 (6 bases). This TCR was sampled from a girl aged 5 to 17 with multiple sclerosis. The CDR3 bases are TGTGCCAGCAGCTTTCCGGAGGGTGGTCAGGGAAGCACAGATACGCAGTATTTT. Protein sequence: CASSFPEGGQGSTDTQYF.